Listed below are T cell receptor beta chains from one sample, sequenced in a study of shared clonotypes between healthy human individuals. Assay: immunoSEQ multiplex PCR; the TCRdb copy retains only in-frame clones and omits some. The sample contains roughly 660,000 clones, around 91% of which appear only once. The sample comprised memory CD8+ T cells from PBMCs. The receptors here all came from a man aged 18 to 30 in good health. Some clones in this sample may be carry-over from other donors' samples. CDR3s include the opening cysteine and the closing phenylalanine or tryptophan. D genes are given only for firm matches.

>TRBD1|TRBV29-1|TRBJ1-2
CSVPAGGTGRFTVYGYTF
>TRBD1|TRBV5-1|TRBJ2-7
CASSLRPDRTYEQYF
>-|TRBV6-5|TRBJ1-2
CASRDLYGYTF
>TRBD2|TRBV19|TRBJ2-1
CAISTRGLVPFNEQFF
>TRBD2|TRBV9|TRBJ2-1
CASNEGTSGSSYNEQFF
>TRBD2|TRBV7-9|TRBJ2-7
CASSLESSGTPYEQYF
>-|TRBV10-1|TRBJ2-1
CASSVYGAYYNEQFF
>-|TRBV28|TRBJ2-5
CASSLSPPIAQETQYF
>TRBD2|TRBV7-2|TRBJ2-2
CASSSGLAVTGELFF
>-|TRBV9|TRBJ2-1
CASSVLGDAYNEQFF
>-|TRBV7-9|TRBJ1-5
CASSSGQIPSGNQPQHF